This entry lists 27 T cell receptor beta chains sequenced from one sample in a study of Graves' ophthalmopathy and Graves' hyperthyroidism. The authors amplified TCR beta CDR3 regions, and they did so from RNA transcripts for repertoire sequencing. The authors performed first-round RT-PCR with HTBI primers and then a second-round multiplex PCR. One entry per CDR3 protein results from TCRdb running MiXCR on the multiplex PCR reads. The sample carries hundreds of thousands of distinct CDR3 sequences, around an eighth recorded once. Sequencing input: blood. Every receptor here comes from a woman in her thirties with Graves' ophthalmopathy.

The V call is TRBV12-5, the J call TRBJ1-1, with unresolved D. Germline loops: CDR1 LGHNT, CDR2 FRNRAP. V shed 0 bases and J shed 1 base, with 15 bases lying between them. This CDR3 has 17 amino acids. The CDR3 bases are TGTGCTAGTGGTTTGGTAAATGGGCAGACTCAGAACACTGAAGCTTTCTTT. Residues: CASGLVNGQTQNTEAFF.

This clonotype was seen ten or more times. J is TRBJ1-2 and V is TRBV5-1, with 7 bases that match TRBD1. Germline CDR1 and CDR2: SGHRS and YFSETQ. The CDR3 consists of 14 residues. With V trimmed by 4 bases and J by 6 bases, 9 bases remained unmatched. The CDR3 nucleotides read TGCGCCAGCAGCCCGAGACAGGGTGGGGATGGCTACACCTTC. Translated: CASSPRQGGDGYTF.

The gene calls are TRBV15 and TRBJ1-2; weak D call: TRBD1 (5 bases). This CDR3 contains 16 residues. Trimming left V 2 bases short and J 8 bases short, with 21 bases between. The V gene's germline CDR1 is LNHNV and CDR2 YYDKDF (reference sequence). The CDR3 coding sequence is TGTGCCACCAGCAGACCCCACGATGGGCAGGGCTGGGGCTACACCTTC. It specifies CATSRPHDGQGWGYTF.

The V call is TRBV25-1, the J call TRBJ2-5; 8 positions agree with TRBD2. The CDR3 sequence is 12 residues long. The trim removed 7 bases at V and 5 bases at J, leaving 3 bases unmatched. CDR1 MGHDK and CDR2 SYGVNS come from the germline V gene. In DNA, the CDR3 is TGTGCCAGCATCCGGGGGGGGGAGACCCAGTACTTC. Translation: CASIRGGETQYF.

At least ten counts were recorded for this clonotype. The gene calls are TRBV20-1 and TRBJ2-5, with D possibly matching TRBD2 (6 bases). CDR1 and CDR2 (germline): DFQATT, SNEGSKA (reference sequence). The V gene lost 5 bases and the J gene lost 7 bases, with 26 bases spanning the gap. This CDR3 spans 16 amino acids. This CDR3 is CSAHPLGGDPRGTQYF. For the CDR3, the DNA is TGCAGTGCTCACCCCCTGGGCGGGGACCCTAGAGGGACCCAGTACTTC.

This clonotype was seen many times. The genes are TRBV20-1 and TRBJ2-5, with 8 bases that match TRBD1. The CDR3 extends over 20 amino acids. CDR1 and CDR2 from the germline V gene are DFQATT and SNEGSKA (reference sequence). The V gene end was trimmed by 0 bases and the J gene end by 3 bases; junction bases not matched to a gene: 21. The CDR3 here is CSARDPPIISRTGLEETQYF. In DNA, the CDR3 is TGCAGTGCTAGAGACCCCCCAATAATCAGCCGGACAGGGTTGGAAGAGACCCAGTACTTC.

Ten or more counts support this clonotype. The chain carries TRBV27 and TRBJ1-1; TRBD1 matches 12 bases. The ends lost 3 bases at V and 6 bases at J; junction bases unmatched: 8. The germline CDR1 and CDR2 sequences are MNHEY and SMNVEV (reference sequence). The CDR3 totals 16 residues. The CDR3 coding sequence is TGTGCCAGCAGTTTTACCCCCGGGACAGGGGGCTCTGAAGCTTTCTTT. It encodes CASSFTPGTGGSEAFF.

This clonotype was found many times. This chain uses TRBV6-2 or TRBV6-3 with TRBJ2-5; TRBD2 might be the D (6 bases). The CDR3 runs 15 residues. V was pared by 2 bases and J by 2 bases, with 12 bases between. The germline V gene encodes CDR1 MNHEY and CDR2 SVGEGT. CDR3 DNA: TGTGCCAGCAGTTACGTACGGGAGTTTCAAGAGACCCAGTACTTC. Protein: CASSYVREFQETQYF.

This clonotype has a handful of counts. The J gene is TRBJ2-4, the V gene TRBV3-1; unclear D gene. V was shortened by 0 bases and J by 4 bases, with 16 bases between the two germline ends. Germline-derived CDR1 and CDR2 are LGHDT and YNNKEL (reference sequence). There are 17 residues in the CDR3. The CDR3 sequence is CASSQDGIQLVKNIQYF. In DNA form, the CDR3 reads TGTGCCAGCAGCCAAGATGGAATACAGCTGGTAAAAAACATTCAGTACTTC. Full variable domain (rest looked up from reference TRBV3-1 and TRBJ2-4): DTAVSQTPKYLVTQMGNDKSIKCEQNLGHDTMYWYKQDSKKFLKIMFSYNNKELIINETVPNRFSPKSPDKAHLNLHINSLELGDSAVYFCASSQDGIQLVKNIQYFGAGTRLSVL.

This sequence joins TRBV28 and TRBJ2-5; D call uncertain. Deletions cut 3 bases from V and 0 bases from J, with 8 bases between. CDR3 length equals 14 residues. Per the germline V gene, CDR1 is MDHEN and CDR2 is SYDVKM. The CDR3 here is CASSFSRNQETQYF. For the CDR3, the DNA is TGTGCCAGCAGTTTTTCCAGGAACCAAGAGACCCAGTACTTC.

This clonotype was seen ten or more times. The V gene is TRBV28, the J gene TRBJ1-5; no clear D. V was pared by 6 bases and J by 3 bases, with 30 bases between. The germline V gene encodes CDR1 MDHEN and CDR2 SYDVKM. The CDR3 totals 20 residues. CDR3 DNA: TGTGCCAGCAGACCCCGCTACGTCCTTTTACATACCTACAACAATCAGCCCCAGCATTTT. This sequence encodes CASRPRYVLLHTYNNQPQHF.

This clonotype was detected ten times or more. The chain uses TRBV6-1 and TRBJ2-7, with D perhaps matching TRBD1 or TRBD2 (5 bases each). The germline CDR1 and CDR2 sequences are MNHNS and SASEGT. CDR3 size: 15 residues. Deletions cut 0 bases from V and 1 base from J, with 10 bases between. In DNA form, the CDR3 reads TGTGCCAGCAGTGAAGCAGGGACGGCTTCCTACGAGCAGTACTTC. This gives the protein CASSEAGTASYEQYF.

For this clonotype: A much more abundant neighbour one base away suggests this may be a read error. The chain links TRBV19 to TRBJ1-1, with D possibly TRBD1 on 6 matching bases. V was shortened by 7 bases and J by 12 bases, with 27 bases between the two germline ends. CDR1 is LNHDA, CDR2 SQIVND, per germline (reference sequence). The CDR3 spans 15 residues. This CDR3 reads CASTPRTGYLRESFF. The CDR3 region has the DNA TGTGCCAGTACCCCCCGCACAGGGTATCTAAGGGAATCTTTCTTT.

The chain carries TRBV11-1 and TRBJ2-5, with 8 bases identical to TRBD1. The CDR3 is 17 amino acids. With V trimmed by 3 bases and J by 2 bases, 11 bases remained unmatched. Germline V gives CDR1 SGHAT, CDR2 FQDESV (reference sequence). CDR3 loop: CASSFLQTGALQETQYF. The CDR3, as DNA: TGTGCCAGCAGCTTTCTCCAGACAGGGGCGCTACAAGAGACCCAGTACTTC.

The chain uses TRBV27 and TRBJ1-1; a possible D gene is TRBD1 (5 bases). Germline V gives CDR1 MNHEY, CDR2 SMNVEV (reference sequence). Between the trimmed V and J ends, which lost 10 bases and 3 bases, there was a span of 15 bases. This CDR3 is 13 amino acids long. CDR3 amino acids: CATRGVPHTEAFF. The CDR3 DNA sequence: TGTGCCACAAGGGGAGTCCCCCACACTGAAGCTTTCTTT.

This clonotype was counted ten times or more. The rearrangement joins TRBV2 to TRBJ2-5; TRBD2 matches 7 bases. V dropped 9 bases and J dropped 0; count of bases not matched to a gene: 7. Germline-derived CDR1 and CDR2 are SNHLY and FYNNEI. This CDR3 has 14 amino acids. The CDR3 DNA reads as TGTGCCAGTACGGGCGGGGGTTACCAAGAGACCCAGTACTTC. This gives the protein CASTGGGYQETQYF.

This clonotype has ten or more counts. The rearrangement joins TRBV18 to TRBJ2-7; TRBD2 aligns across 12 bases. Per the germline V gene, CDR1 is KGHSH and CDR2 is LQKENI. There are 16 residues in the CDR3. The trim removed 5 bases at V and 3 bases at J, leaving 8 bases unmatched. The CDR3 nucleotides are TGTGCCAGCTCAGGCGGACTAGCGGGGTTATACTACGAGCAGTACTTC. Translation gives CASSGGLAGLYYEQYF.

Only a few counts were recorded for this clonotype. The chain links TRBV19 to TRBJ1-4; TRBD1 aligns across 7 bases. The germline V gene has CDR1 LNHDA and CDR2 SQIVND (reference sequence). CDR3 length equals 18 residues. Trimming at V came to 5 bases and at J to 0 bases, leaving 12 bases not matched to a gene. CDR3 in DNA: TGTGCCAGTAGTTCCGACCGACAGGGTGGGACAACTAATGAAAAACTGTTTTTT. This translates into CASSSDRQGGTTNEKLFF.

This chain connects TRBV11-2 to TRBJ2-7; 8 bases line up with TRBD1. Germline V gene data show CDR1 as SGHAT and CDR2 as FQNNGV. Losses at the gene ends were 3 bases for V and 5 bases for J; bases not matched to a gene: 6. The CDR3 runs to 14 residues. This chain's CDR3 is CASSFWDRWNEQYF. The CDR3 DNA reads TGTGCCAGCAGCTTCTGGGACAGGTGGAACGAGCAGTACTTC.

This clonotype appeared many times. V usage is TRBV6-1 and J usage is TRBJ1-1; weak D call: TRBD1 (6 bases). The germline V gene has CDR1 MNHNS and CDR2 SASEGT. This CDR3 has 15 amino acids. The germline V and J ends were trimmed by 2 bases and 6 bases, with 16 bases remaining between them. CDR3 nucleotides: TGTGCCAGCAGTGAACCATTCACAGGGTTTTCTGAAGCTTTCTTT. Translating gives CASSEPFTGFSEAFF.

This clonotype appeared many times. The CDR3 nucleotides are TGCAGTGCCTGGGACAGGGATTATCCCGGGGAGCTGTTTTTT. Protein product: CSAWDRDYPGELFF. This chain uses TRBV20-1 with TRBJ2-2, with 9 bases fitting TRBD1. V was clipped by 6 bases and J by 6 bases; unmatched bases: 8. Germline CDR1 is DFQATT and CDR2 is SNEGSKA (reference sequence). The CDR3 contains 14 residues.

In this sample, this clonotype turned up many times. The rearrangement links TRBV24-1 to TRBJ1-5, with D maybe TRBD1 (5 bases). With 7 bases removed from V and 1 base from J, the gap between germline ends came to 10 bases. CDR3 length: 14 residues. CDR1 is KGHDR, CDR2 SFDVKD, per germline. The CDR3 bases are TGTGCCACCAGCGGGGGTGAGAGCAATCAGCCCCAGCATTTT. Translating gives CATSGGESNQPQHF.

This clonotype appeared many times. The chain combines TRBV6-1 with TRBJ1-2, with 7 bases fitting TRBD1. The CDR3 has 15 residues. After removal of 5 bases from V and 5 bases from J, the junction contained 11 bases not matched to a gene. Germline V gene lookup returns CDR1 MNHNS and CDR2 SASEGT. The CDR3 protein is CASSPGGRRAYGYTF. The CDR3, as DNA: TGTGCCAGCAGTCCAGGGGGACGGAGGGCATATGGCTACACCTTC.

This clonotype has a count of ten or more. The rearrangement links TRBV20-1 to TRBJ2-2; no clear D. Trimming cost V 2 bases and J 3 bases, with 16 bases left between them. CDR1 and CDR2 (germline): DFQATT, SNEGSKA (reference sequence). The CDR3 consists of 16 residues. The CDR3 nucleotides read TGCAGTGCTAGAAGCAGTAAGGGTCGGGACACCGGGGAGCTGTTTTTT. Its translation is CSARSSKGRDTGELFF.

This clonotype was observed many times. This chain uses TRBV27 with TRBJ1-5; 8 nucleotides line up with TRBD1. There are 14 residues in the CDR3. CDR1 MNHEY and CDR2 SMNVEV come from the germline V gene (reference sequence). V was pared by 7 bases and J by 3 bases, with 5 bases of the junction left unmatched. For the CDR3, the DNA is TGTGCCAGCAATACAGGGGGTCTCAATCAGCCCCAGCATTTT. This encodes CASNTGGLNQPQHF.

This clonotype was seen repeatedly, ten times or more. The gene calls are TRBV20-1 and TRBJ2-5; D might be TRBD2 (6 bases). Germline V lookup: CDR1 DFQATT, CDR2 SNEGSKA (reference sequence). Between the trimmed V and J ends, which lost 8 bases and 5 bases, there was a span of 24 bases. The CDR3 length is 15 residues. The CDR3 nucleotides read TGCAGTATACATGACCCGACAGTGGGAGGCGAGACCCAGTACTTC. Residues: CSIHDPTVGGETQYF.

The table lists this clonotype with many counts. V is TRBV28 and J is TRBJ1-1; no reliable D call. V lost 5 bases and J lost 0, with 19 bases in between. CDR1 and CDR2 from the germline V gene are MDHEN and SYDVKM. The CDR3 runs to 17 residues. The DNA for the CDR3 is TGTGCCAGCAGTACCTACTCCCGTTTCCAGCTGAACACTGAAGCTTTCTTT. Translation: CASSTYSRFQLNTEAFF.